One TCR beta chain is described in this entry. Its antigen is as yet unknown. The multiple sclerosis control group consisted of treatment-naive patients whose relapsing-remitting disease, which was either stable or active, fulfilled revised McDonald criteria. FACS was used to enrich TEMRA cells, whereas the CD8+ and CD4+ T cells were obtained by negative isolation. Reverse transcription of roughly 0.45 to 1 ug RNA used random hexamers. The immunoSEQ assay covered 54 Vbeta and 13 Jbeta segments for CDR3. TCRdb passed the immunoSEQ multiplex PCR reads through MiXCR, listing each CDR3 protein once. The sample records 100,000 to 150,000 distinct CDR3 sequences, around 85% being singletons. The data belong to a study of CD8 T cells in Susac syndrome. Study-wide findings and caveats: Individuals included in the TCR sequencing and HLA analysis were acknowledged by the study to be relatively few in number.

This TCR came from a human donor with multiple sclerosis. The sequencing sample was made of CD8+ T cells from PBMCs.

For the CDR3, the DNA is TGTGCCAGCAGCTTATGGTCGGGAGGACAGACTTACGAGCAGTACTTC. It yields the protein CASSLWSGGQTYEQYF. The genes are TRBV7-2 and TRBJ2-7; possible D gene TRBD2, 7 bases. V dropped 2 bases and J dropped 4 bases, with 18 bases sitting between them. Germline CDR1 reads SGHTA; CDR2 reads FQGNSA. The CDR3 covers 16 residues.